These 3 T cell receptor beta chains were sequenced from one sample in a study of blood T cell repertoires in COVID-19. Sequencing used immunoSEQ multiplex PCR; TCRdb keeps in-frame clones, though not all of them. The table lists about 200,000 clones, around 86% of them singletons. Sequenced input: peripheral blood. The receptor set was obtained from a woman between 50 and 59 years old with COVID-19, enrolled during active disease.

The rearrangement links TRBV21-1 to TRBJ1-1. TRBV21-1 is assigned pseudogene status. The CDR3 totals 12 residues. This chain's CDR3 is CASSRGDTEAFF. The CDR3, as DNA: TGTGCCAGCAGCCGGGGGGACACTGAAGCTTTCTTT.

The rearrangement links TRBV9 to TRBJ1-2; weak D call: TRBD1 (5 bases). This CDR3 spans 14 amino acids. Germline V gene sequence: CDR1 SGDLS, CDR2 YYNGEE. V lost 5 bases, J lost 4 bases, and 15 bases lay in between. The CDR3 reads CASRESGIPYGYTF. The CDR3 bases are TGTGCCAGCAGAGAATCAGGGATCCCCTATGGCTACACCTTC.

V gene TRBV5-1 combines with J gene TRBJ2-2; 10 bases are shared with TRBD1. The germline V gene has CDR1 SGHRS and CDR2 YFSETQ. The CDR3 is made up of 15 amino acids. V was clipped by 2 bases and J by 6 bases; unmatched bases: 4. The CDR3 nucleotides read TGCGCCAGCAGCTTTCCGGGACAGGGGTCCGGGGAGCTGTTTTTT. Protein: CASSFPGQGSGELFF.